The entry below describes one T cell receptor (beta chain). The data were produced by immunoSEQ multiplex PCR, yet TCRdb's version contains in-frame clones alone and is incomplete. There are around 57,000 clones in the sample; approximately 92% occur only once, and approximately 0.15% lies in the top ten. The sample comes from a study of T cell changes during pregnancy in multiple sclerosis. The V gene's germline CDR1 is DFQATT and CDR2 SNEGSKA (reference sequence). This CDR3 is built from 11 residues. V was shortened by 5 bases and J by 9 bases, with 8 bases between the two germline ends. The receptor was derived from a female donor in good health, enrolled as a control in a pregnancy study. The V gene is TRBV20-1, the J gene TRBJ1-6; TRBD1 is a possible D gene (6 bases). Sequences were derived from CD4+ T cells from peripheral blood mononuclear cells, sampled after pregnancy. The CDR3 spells CSASRGSPLHF. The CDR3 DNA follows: TGCAGTGCTTCCAGGGGTTCACCCCTCCACTTT.